This T cell receptor (beta chain) was obtained from a study of blood T cell repertoires in COVID-19. Study summary: Italy, Spain and the United States were the sources of the convalescent and acute COVID-19 samples.

As processed by the authors: How many nucleated cells were present was estimated from reference gene primer amplification. The protocol was immunoSEQ multiplex PCR, while the TCRdb copy is restricted to in-frame clones and leaves out a portion. The V and J calls and the clone size are those of that table, but D and trimming were determined from the DNA. Altogether under 300,000 clones are present, around 84% being singletons, with the ten largest covering less than 3.5%. This clone was observed a few times. This CDR3 spans 17 amino acids. V dropped 6 bases and J dropped 5 bases, with 23 bases sitting between them. Germline CDR1 is SNHLY and CDR2 is FYNNEI.

The TCR sequence derives from a woman aged 18-30 years with acute or convalescent COVID-19. Material: peripheral blood. This chain joins TRBV2 and TRBJ1-5; D might be TRBD1 (5 bases). CDR3 in amino acids: CASSEGPTGTRHQPQHF. Here the CDR3 DNA reads TGTGCCAGCAGCGAGGGGCCGACCGGGACTAGGCATCAGCCCCAGCATTTT.